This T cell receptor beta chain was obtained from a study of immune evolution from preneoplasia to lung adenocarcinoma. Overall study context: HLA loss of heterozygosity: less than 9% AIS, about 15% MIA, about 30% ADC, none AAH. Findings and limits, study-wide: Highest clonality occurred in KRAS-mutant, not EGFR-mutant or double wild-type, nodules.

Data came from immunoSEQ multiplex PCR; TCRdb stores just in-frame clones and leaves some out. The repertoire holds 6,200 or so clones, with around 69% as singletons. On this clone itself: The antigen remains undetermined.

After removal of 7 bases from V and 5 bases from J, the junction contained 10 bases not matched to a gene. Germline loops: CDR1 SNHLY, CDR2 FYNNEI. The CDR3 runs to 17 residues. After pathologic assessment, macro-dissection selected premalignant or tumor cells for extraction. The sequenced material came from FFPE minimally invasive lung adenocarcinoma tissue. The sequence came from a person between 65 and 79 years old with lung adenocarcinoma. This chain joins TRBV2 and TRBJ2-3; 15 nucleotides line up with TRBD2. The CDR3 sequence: CASISTGLAGGGDTQYF. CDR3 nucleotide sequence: TGTGCCAGCATATCAACGGGACTAGCGGGGGGAGGAGATACGCAGTATTTT.